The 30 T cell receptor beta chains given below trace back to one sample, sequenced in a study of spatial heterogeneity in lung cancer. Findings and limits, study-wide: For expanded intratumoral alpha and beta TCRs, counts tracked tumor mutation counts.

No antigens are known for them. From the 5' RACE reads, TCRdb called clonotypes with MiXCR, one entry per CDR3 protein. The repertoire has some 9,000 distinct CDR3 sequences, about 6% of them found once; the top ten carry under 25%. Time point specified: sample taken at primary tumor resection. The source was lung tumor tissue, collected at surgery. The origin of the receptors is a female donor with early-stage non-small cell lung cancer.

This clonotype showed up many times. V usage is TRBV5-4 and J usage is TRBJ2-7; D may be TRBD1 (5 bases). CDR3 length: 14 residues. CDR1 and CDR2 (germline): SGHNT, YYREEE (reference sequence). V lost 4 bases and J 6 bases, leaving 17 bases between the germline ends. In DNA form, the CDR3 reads TGTGCCAGCAGCGGGGCAGGGTCCCTTCTCGAGCAGTACTTC. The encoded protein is CASSGAGSLLEQYF.

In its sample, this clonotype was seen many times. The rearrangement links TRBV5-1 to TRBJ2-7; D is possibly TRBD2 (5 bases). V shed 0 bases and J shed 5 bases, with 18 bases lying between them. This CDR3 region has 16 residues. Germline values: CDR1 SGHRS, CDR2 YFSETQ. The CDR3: CASSLGLGVAINEQYF. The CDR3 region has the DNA TGCGCCAGCAGCTTGGGCCTCGGGGTAGCGATAAACGAGCAGTACTTC.

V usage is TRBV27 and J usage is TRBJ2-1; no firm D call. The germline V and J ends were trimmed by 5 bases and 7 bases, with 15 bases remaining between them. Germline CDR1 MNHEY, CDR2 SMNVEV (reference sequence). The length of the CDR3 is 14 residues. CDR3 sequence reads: CASSRVPPGNEQFF. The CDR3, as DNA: TGTGCCAGCAGTAGAGTCCCTCCTGGTAATGAGCAGTTCTTC.

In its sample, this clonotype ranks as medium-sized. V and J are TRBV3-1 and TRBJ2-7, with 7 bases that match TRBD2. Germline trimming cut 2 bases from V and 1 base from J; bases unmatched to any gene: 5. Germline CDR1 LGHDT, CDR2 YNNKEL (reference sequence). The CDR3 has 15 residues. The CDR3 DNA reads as TGTGCCAGCAGCCAAAATCCCGGGGGGTCCTACGAGCAGTACTTC. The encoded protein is CASSQNPGGSYEQYF.

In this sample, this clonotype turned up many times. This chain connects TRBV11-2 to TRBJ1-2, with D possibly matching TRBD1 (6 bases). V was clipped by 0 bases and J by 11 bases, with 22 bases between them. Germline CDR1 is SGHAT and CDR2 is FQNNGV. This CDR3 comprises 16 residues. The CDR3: CASSLDKGEGSQTYTF. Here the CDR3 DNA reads TGTGCCAGCAGCTTAGATAAGGGGGAGGGCAGCCAAACATACACCTTC.

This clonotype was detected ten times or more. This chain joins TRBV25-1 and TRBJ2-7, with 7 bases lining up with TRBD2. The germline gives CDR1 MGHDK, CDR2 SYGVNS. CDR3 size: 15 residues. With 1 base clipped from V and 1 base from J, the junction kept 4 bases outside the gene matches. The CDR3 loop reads CASSELGEGSYEQYF. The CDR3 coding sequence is TGTGCCAGCAGTGAATTAGGGGAGGGGTCCTACGAGCAGTACTTC.

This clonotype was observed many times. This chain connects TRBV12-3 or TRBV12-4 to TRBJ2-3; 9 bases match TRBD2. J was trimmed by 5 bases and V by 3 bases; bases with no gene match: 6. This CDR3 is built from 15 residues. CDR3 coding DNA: TGTGCCAGCAGTTTCACACTAGCGGGCCGAGATACGCAGTATTTT. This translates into CASSFTLAGRDTQYF.

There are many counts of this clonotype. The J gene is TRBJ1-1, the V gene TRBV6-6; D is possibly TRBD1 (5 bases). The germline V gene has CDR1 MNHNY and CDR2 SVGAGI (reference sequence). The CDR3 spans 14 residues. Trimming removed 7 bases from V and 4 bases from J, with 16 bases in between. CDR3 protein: CASTAEGGGTEAFF. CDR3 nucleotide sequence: TGTGCCAGCACTGCCGAGGGCGGGGGCACTGAAGCTTTCTTT.

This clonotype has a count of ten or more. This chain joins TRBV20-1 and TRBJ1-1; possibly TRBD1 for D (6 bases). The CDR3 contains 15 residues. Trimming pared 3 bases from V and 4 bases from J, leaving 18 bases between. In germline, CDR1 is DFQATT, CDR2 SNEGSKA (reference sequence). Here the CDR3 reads CSASLRTGRGTEAFF. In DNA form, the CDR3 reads TGCAGTGCTAGTTTGAGAACAGGGCGGGGCACTGAAGCTTTCTTT.

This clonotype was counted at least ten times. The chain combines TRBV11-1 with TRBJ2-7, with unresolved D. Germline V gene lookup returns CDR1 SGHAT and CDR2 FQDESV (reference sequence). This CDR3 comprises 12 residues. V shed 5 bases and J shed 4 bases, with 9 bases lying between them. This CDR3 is CASSLRGYEQYF. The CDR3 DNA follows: TGTGCCAGCAGCCTTAGAGGATACGAGCAGTACTTC.

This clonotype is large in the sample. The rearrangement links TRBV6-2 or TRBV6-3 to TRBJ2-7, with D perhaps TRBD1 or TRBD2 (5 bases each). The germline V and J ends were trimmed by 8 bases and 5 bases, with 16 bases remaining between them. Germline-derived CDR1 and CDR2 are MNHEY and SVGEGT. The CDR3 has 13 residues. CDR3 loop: CASEGPPSDEQYF. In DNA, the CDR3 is TGTGCCAGCGAGGGGCCCCCTTCAGACGAGCAGTACTTC.

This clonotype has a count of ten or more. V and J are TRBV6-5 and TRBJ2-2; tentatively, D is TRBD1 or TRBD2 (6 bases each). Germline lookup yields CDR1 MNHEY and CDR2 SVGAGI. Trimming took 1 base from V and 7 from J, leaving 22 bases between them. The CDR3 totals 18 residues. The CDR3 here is CASSYLFGGAADFGELFF. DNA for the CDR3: TGTGCCAGCAGTTACTTATTCGGGGGCGCCGCAGATTTCGGGGAGCTGTTTTTT.

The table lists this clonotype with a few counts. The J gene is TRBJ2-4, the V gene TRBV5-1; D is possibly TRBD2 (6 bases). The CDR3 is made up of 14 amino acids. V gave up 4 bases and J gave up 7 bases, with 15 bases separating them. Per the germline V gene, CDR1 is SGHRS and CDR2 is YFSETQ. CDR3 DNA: TGCGCCAGCAGCCCCGATCCGGGACTGAACATTCAGTACTTC. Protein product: CASSPDPGLNIQYF.

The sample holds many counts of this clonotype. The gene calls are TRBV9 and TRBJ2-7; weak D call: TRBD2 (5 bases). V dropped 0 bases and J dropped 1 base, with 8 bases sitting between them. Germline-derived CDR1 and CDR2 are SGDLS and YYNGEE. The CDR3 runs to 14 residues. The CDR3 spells CASSVEGLSYEQYF. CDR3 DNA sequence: TGTGCCAGCAGCGTAGAAGGACTGTCCTACGAGCAGTACTTC.

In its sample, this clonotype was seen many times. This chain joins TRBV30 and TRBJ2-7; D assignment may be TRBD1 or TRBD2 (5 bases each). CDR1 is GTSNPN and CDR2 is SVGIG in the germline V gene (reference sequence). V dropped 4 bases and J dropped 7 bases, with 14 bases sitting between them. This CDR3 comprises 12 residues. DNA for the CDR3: TGTGCCTGGAAACGGGACCTAGGGGAGCAGTACTTC. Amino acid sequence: CAWKRDLGEQYF.

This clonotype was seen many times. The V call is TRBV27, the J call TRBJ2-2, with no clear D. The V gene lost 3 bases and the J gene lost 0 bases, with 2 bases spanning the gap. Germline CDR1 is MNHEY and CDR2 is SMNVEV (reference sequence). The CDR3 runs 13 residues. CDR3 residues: CASSFSNTGELFF. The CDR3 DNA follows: TGTGCCAGCAGTTTCTCGAACACCGGGGAGCTGTTTTTT.

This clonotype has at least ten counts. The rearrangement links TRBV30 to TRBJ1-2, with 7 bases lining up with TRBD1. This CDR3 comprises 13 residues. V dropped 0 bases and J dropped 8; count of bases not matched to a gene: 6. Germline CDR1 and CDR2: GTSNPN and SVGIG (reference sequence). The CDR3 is CAWSVRDREGYTF. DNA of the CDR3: TGTGCCTGGAGTGTACGAGACAGGGAGGGCTACACCTTC.

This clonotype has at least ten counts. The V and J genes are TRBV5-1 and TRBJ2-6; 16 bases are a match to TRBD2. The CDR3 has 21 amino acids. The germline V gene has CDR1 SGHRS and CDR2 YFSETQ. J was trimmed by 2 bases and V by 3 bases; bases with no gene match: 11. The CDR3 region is CASSSVGTSGGAEAGANVLTF. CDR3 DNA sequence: TGCGCCAGCAGCTCGGTCGGGACTAGCGGGGGGGCCGAAGCTGGGGCCAACGTCCTGACTTTC. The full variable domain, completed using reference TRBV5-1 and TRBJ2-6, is KAGVTQTPRYLIKTRGQQVTLSCSPISGHRSVSWYQQTPGQGLQFLFEYFSETQRNKGNFPGRFSGRQFSNSRSEMNVSTLELGDSALYLCASSSVGTSGGAEAGANVLTFGAGSRLTVL.

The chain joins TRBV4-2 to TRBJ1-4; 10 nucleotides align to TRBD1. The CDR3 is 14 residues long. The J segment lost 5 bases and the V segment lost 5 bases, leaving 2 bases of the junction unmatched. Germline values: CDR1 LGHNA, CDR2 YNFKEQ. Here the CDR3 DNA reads TGTGCCAGCAGCATGGGACAGGGGAATGAAAAACTGTTTTTT. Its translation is CASSMGQGNEKLFF.

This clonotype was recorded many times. CDR3 protein: CASRGGRSQETQYF. DNA of the CDR3: TGTGCCAGCAGGGGGGGACGAAGCCAAGAGACCCAGTACTTC. V and J are TRBV6-1 and TRBJ2-5; the D gene is possibly TRBD2 (6 bases). CDR1 MNHNS and CDR2 SASEGT come from the germline V gene. V was pared by 6 bases and J by 1 base, with 12 bases between. The CDR3 length is 14 residues.

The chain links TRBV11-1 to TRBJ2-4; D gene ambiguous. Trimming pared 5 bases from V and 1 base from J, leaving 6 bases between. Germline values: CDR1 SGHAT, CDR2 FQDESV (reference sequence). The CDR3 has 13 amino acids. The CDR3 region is CASSHGAKNIQYF. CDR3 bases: TGTGCCAGCAGCCATGGGGCCAAAAACATTCAGTACTTC.

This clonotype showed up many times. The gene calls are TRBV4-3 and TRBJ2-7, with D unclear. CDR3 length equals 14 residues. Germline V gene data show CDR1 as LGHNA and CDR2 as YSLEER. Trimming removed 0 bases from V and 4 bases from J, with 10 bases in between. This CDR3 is CASSQEVSWYEQYF. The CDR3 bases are TGCGCCAGCAGCCAAGAAGTTTCATGGTACGAGCAGTACTTC.

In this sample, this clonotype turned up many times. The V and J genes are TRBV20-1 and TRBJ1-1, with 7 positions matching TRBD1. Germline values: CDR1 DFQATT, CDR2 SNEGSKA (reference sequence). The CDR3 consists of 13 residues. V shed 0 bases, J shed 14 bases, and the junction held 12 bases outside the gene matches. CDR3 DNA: TGCAGTGCTAGAGACGGGACAGCCGGGGGGGGCTTCTTT. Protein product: CSARDGTAGGGFF.

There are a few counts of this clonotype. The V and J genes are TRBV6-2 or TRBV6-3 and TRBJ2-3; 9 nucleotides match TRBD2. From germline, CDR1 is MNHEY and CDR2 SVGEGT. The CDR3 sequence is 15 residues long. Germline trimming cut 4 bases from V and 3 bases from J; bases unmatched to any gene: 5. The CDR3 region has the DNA TGTGCCAGCAGTTCCAGCGGGGGGACGACAGATACGCAGTATTTT. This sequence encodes CASSSSGGTTDTQYF.

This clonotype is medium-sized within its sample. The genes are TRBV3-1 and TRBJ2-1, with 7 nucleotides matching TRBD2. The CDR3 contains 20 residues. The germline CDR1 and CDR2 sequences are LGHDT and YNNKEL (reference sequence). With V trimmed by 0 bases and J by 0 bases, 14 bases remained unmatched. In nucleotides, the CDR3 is TGTGCCAGCAGCCAAGAGGGTCTAGCGGTCCTACCGAGCTCCTACAATGAGCAGTTCTTC. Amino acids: CASSQEGLAVLPSSYNEQFF.

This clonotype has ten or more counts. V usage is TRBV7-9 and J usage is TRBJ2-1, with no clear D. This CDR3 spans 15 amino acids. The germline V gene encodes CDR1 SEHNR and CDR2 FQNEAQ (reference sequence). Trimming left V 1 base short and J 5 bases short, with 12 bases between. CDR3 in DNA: TGTGCCAGCAGCTTAGAAGGGAACTACGACAATGAGCAGTTCTTC. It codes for CASSLEGNYDNEQFF.

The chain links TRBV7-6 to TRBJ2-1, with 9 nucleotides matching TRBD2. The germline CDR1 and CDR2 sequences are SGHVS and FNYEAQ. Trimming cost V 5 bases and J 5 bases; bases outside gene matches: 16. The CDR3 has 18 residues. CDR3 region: CASSPPRVTAGGHNEQFF. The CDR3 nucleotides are TGTGCCAGCAGCCCCCCAAGGGTTACAGCGGGAGGACACAATGAGCAGTTCTTC.

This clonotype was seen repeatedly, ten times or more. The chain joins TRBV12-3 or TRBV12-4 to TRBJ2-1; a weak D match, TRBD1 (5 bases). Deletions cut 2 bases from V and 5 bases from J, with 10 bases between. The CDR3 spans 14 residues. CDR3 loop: CASSLRQGNNEQFF. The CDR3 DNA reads TGTGCCAGCAGTTTAAGGCAGGGAAACAATGAGCAGTTCTTC.

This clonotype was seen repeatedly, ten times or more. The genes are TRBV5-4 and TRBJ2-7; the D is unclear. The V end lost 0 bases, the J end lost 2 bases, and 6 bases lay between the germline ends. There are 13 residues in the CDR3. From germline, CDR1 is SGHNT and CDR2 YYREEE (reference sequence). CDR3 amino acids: CASSLGSTYEQYF. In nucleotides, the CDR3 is TGTGCCAGCAGCTTGGGTAGTACCTACGAGCAGTACTTC.

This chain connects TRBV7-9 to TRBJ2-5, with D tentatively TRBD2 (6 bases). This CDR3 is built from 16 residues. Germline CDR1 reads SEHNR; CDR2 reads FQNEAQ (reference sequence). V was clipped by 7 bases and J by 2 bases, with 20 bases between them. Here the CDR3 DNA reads TGTGCCAGCACCTCACCATTACTCGGGAGTCAAGAGACCCAGTACTTC. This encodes CASTSPLLGSQETQYF.